Sequencing of this T cell receptor (beta chain) was carried out in a study of shared clonotypes between healthy human individuals. V lost 6 bases and J lost 10, with 19 bases in between. The germline V gene encodes CDR1 SNHLY and CDR2 FYNNEI. This CDR3 is 14 amino acids long. The protocol was immunoSEQ multiplex PCR, while the TCRdb copy is restricted to in-frame clones and leaves out a portion. The sample includes over a million clones, roughly 96% seen only once; the top ten take roughly 1.2%. The receptor's source is a man aged 30 to 45 in good health. The rearrangement links TRBV2 to TRBJ1-5; D is unresolved. The sample taken for sequencing was naive CD4+ T cells sorted from blood. As for subset: CD45RA+ positively selected. CDR3 nucleotide sequence: TGTGCCAGCAGGGAGTCATTTCGGGAGGGTCCCCAGCATTTT. Translated: CASRESFREGPQHF.